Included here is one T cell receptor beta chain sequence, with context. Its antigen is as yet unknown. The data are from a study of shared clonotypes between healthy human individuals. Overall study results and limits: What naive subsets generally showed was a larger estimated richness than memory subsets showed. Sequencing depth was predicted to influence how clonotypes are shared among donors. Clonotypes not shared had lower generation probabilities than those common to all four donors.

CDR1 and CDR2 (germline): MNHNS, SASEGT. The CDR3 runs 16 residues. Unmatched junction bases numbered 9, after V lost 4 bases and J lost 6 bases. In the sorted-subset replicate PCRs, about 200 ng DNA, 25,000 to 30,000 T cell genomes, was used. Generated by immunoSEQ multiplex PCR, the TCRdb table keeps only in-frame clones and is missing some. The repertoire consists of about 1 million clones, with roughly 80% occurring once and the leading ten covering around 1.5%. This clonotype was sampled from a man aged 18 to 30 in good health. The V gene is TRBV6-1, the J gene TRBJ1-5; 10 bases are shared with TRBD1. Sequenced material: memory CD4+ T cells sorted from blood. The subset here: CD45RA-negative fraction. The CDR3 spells CASSGRQGAYGQPQHF. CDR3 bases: TGTGCCAGCAGTGGCAGACAGGGGGCATATGGTCAGCCCCAGCATTTT.